Shown below are 5 T cell receptor beta chains from a single sample sequenced in a study of human T cells and chemical hapten exposure. Time point given: patch test 2, 6 weeks after DPC sensitization. Treatment here: therapeutic diphenylcyclopropenone sensitization with weekly scalp DPC. TCRdb analysed the RACE reads with MiXCR anew, one entry per CDR3 protein. The sample yields 330,000 or so distinct CDR3 sequences, just under 6.5% seen once. This material consisted of whole blood, taken in connection with sensitization to the hapten diphenylcyclopropenone (DPC). All receptors derive from a woman aged 18 to 35 with alopecia areata. Some clones in this sample may be carry-over from other donors' samples.

The chain has TRBV19 and TRBJ2-1; tentatively, D is TRBD2 (5 bases). V shed 7 bases and J shed 0 bases, with 10 bases lying between them. The CDR3 is 14 residues long. Germline CDR1 LNHDA, CDR2 SQIVND (reference sequence). The CDR3 sequence: CASNTGSSYNEQFF. The CDR3 DNA sequence: TGTGCCAGTAACACTGGGAGCTCCTACAATGAGCAGTTCTTC.

The rearrangement links TRBV27 to TRBJ1-1; D unclear. Deletions cut 3 bases from V and 4 bases from J, with 21 bases between. The CDR3 contains 17 residues. Germline-derived CDR1 and CDR2 are MNHEY and SMNVEV (reference sequence). CDR3 region: CASSFGTANPSGTEAFF. CDR3 nucleotide sequence: TGTGCCAGCAGTTTTGGAACAGCCAACCCCTCCGGCACTGAAGCTTTCTTT.

This chain joins TRBV5-4 and TRBJ2-7; weak D call: TRBD2 (6 bases). This CDR3 contains 14 residues. Trimming left V 2 bases short and J 2 bases short, with 11 bases between. Germline CDR1 and CDR2: SGHNT and YYREEE (reference sequence). CDR3 protein: CASSLAGLTYEQYF. As DNA, the CDR3 is TGTGCCAGCAGCTTAGCGGGCCTAACCTACGAGCAGTACTTC.

This clonotype occurred a few times. The CDR3 sequence: CSARGDRDHEQFF. CDR3 DNA: TGCAGTGCTAGAGGGGACAGGGACCATGAGCAGTTCTTC. The J gene is TRBJ2-1, the V gene TRBV20-1, with TRBD1 matching over 9 bases. This CDR3 spans 13 amino acids. J was trimmed by 8 bases and V by 1 base; bases with no gene match: 3. The germline V gene encodes CDR1 DFQATT and CDR2 SNEGSKA (reference sequence).

A few counts support this clonotype. The V call is TRBV18, the J call TRBJ1-4; maybe TRBD1 (5 bases). Germline CDR1 KGHSH, CDR2 LQKENI. V lost 3 bases and J 7 bases, leaving 15 bases between the germline ends. This CDR3 has 15 residues. The CDR3 bases are TGTGCCAGCTCACCGCTGCGCGGGGACGGTGAAAAACTGTTTTTT. This gives the protein CASSPLRGDGEKLFF.